A single sample is the source of the 6 T cell receptor beta chains below, sequenced in a study of T cell repertoires in cytomegalovirus infection. Using its own MiXCR run on the reads, TCRdb lists one record per CDR3 protein. The data show hundreds of thousands of distinct CDR3 sequences, 42% seen once. The antigens for these receptors are not known. The specimen comprised cultured PBMCs, sampled from culture after CMV antigen stimulation. The source is a human donor in good health (CMV status not recorded). Some clones in this sample may be carry-over from other donors' samples.

This clonotype was counted once. J is TRBJ2-7 and V is TRBV6-2 or TRBV6-3; 10 bases fit TRBD1. The CDR3 sequence is 16 residues long. CDR1 MNHEY and CDR2 SVGEGT come from the germline V gene. V shed 6 bases and J 1 base; nucleotides not matched to a gene: 9. The CDR3 coding sequence is TGTGCCAGCAGGTCCCTCGGGACAGGGGCATCCTACGAGCAGTACTTC. It encodes CASRSLGTGASYEQYF.

The chain uses TRBV7-2 and TRBJ1-1, with unresolved D. Trimming left V 3 bases short and J 3 bases short, with 5 bases between. The CDR3 covers 12 residues. Germline CDR1 SGHTA, CDR2 FQGNSA. The CDR3 DNA sequence: TGTGCCAGCAGCTTTCCCTACACTGAAGCTTTCTTT. Translated: CASSFPYTEAFF.

The rearrangement uses TRBV4-1 and TRBJ2-1; 8 bases match TRBD2. The germline V gene encodes CDR1 MGHRA and CDR2 YSYEKL. The V segment lost 2 bases and the J segment 3 bases; nucleotides outside the gene matches: 12. This CDR3 is built from 18 residues. CDR3 region: CASSQRLGAGGLYNEQFF. In DNA, the CDR3 is TGCGCCAGCAGCCAACGCCTTGGCGCGGGGGGCCTCTACAATGAGCAGTTCTTC.

The rearrangement uses TRBV2 and TRBJ2-1, with 10 bases fitting TRBD1. The germline CDR1 and CDR2 sequences are SNHLY and FYNNEI. The CDR3 consists of 15 residues. The trim removed 8 bases at V and 4 bases at J, leaving 8 bases unmatched. The CDR3: CASSSGTGAYNEQFF. CDR3 in DNA: TGTGCCAGCTCCTCCGGGACAGGGGCTTACAATGAGCAGTTCTTC.

The genes are TRBV12-3 or TRBV12-4 and TRBJ2-1, with D unresolved. This CDR3 contains 13 residues. Trimming removed 7 bases at V and 10 bases at J, with 17 bases between. This chain's CDR3 is CASKDLGSREQFF. In nucleotides, the CDR3 is TGTGCCAGCAAAGACCTGGGGTCGCGGGAGCAGTTCTTC.

This clonotype has only a few counts. This chain links TRBV28 with TRBJ2-2, with D unclear. V gave up 3 bases and J gave up 1 base, with 9 bases separating them. CDR3 length: 15 amino acids. Germline-derived CDR1 and CDR2 are MDHEN and SYDVKM. The CDR3 region is CASSLVAVNTGELFF. CDR3 nucleotides: TGTGCCAGCAGTTTGGTGGCGGTGAACACCGGGGAGCTGTTTTTT.